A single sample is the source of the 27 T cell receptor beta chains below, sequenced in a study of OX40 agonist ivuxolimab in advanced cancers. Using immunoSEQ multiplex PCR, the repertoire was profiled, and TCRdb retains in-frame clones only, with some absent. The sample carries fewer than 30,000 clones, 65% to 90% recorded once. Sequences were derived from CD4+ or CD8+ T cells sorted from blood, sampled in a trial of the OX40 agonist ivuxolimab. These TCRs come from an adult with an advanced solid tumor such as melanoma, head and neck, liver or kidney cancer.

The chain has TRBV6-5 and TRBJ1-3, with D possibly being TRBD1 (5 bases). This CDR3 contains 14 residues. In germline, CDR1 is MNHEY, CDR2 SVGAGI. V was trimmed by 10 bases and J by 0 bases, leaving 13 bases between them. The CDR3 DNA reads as TGTGCCACCGGGGGACCAAGCTCTGGAAACACCATATATTTT. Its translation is CATGGPSSGNTIYF.

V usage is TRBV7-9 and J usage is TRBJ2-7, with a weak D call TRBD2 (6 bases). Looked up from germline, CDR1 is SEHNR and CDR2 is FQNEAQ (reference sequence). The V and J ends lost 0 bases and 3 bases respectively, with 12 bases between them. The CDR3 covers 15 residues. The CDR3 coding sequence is TGTGCCAGCAGCTTAGCGTTGGAGGGAAACTACGAGCAGTACTTC. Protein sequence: CASSLALEGNYEQYF.

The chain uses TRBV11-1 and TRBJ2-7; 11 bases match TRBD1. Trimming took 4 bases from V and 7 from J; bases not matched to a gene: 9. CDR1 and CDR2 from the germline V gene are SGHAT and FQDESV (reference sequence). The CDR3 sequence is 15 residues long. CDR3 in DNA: TGTGCCAGCAGCTCCCCGGGACAGGGGGTGCGGGAGCAGTACTTC. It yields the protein CASSSPGQGVREQYF.

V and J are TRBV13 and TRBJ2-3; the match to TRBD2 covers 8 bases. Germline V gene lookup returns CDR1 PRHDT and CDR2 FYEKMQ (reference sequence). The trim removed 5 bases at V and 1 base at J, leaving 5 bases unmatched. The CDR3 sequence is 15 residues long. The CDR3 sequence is CASSRPRGGTDTQYF. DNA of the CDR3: TGTGCCAGCAGCCGACCGCGGGGGGGCACAGATACGCAGTATTTT.

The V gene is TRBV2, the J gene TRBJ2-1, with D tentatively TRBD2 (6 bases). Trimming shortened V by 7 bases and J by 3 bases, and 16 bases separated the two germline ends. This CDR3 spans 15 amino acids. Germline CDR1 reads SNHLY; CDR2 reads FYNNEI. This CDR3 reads CASTLGWGGYNEQFF. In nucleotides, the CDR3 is TGTGCCAGCACCCTGGGGTGGGGAGGCTACAATGAGCAGTTCTTC.

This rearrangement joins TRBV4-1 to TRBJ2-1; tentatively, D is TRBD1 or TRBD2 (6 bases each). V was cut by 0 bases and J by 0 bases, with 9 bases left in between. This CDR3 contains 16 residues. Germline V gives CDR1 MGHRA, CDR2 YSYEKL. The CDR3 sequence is CASSQDEGGSYNEQFF. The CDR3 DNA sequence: TGCGCCAGCAGCCAAGATGAGGGGGGCTCCTACAATGAGCAGTTCTTC.

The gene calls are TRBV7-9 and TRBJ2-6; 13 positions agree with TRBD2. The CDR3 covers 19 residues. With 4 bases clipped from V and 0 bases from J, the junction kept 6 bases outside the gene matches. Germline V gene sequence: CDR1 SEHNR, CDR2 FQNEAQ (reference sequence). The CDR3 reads CASSSGTSGKSSGANVLTF. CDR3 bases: TGTGCCAGCAGCTCCGGGACTAGCGGGAAGAGCTCTGGGGCCAACGTCCTGACTTTC.

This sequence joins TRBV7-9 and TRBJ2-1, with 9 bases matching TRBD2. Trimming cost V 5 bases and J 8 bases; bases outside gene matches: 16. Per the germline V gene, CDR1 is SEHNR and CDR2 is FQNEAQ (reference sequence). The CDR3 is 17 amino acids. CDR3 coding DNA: TGTGCCAGCAGCCCTTCGCGGGGGGGAGGGCCCGAGGATGAGCAGTTCTTC. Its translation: CASSPSRGGGPEDEQFF.

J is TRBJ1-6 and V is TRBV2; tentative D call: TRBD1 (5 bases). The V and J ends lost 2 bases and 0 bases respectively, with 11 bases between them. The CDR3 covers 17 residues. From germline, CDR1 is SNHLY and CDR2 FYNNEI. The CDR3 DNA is TGTGCCAGCAGTGAATTGAACAGGAGCTCCTATAATTCACCCCTCCACTTT. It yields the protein CASSELNRSSYNSPLHF.

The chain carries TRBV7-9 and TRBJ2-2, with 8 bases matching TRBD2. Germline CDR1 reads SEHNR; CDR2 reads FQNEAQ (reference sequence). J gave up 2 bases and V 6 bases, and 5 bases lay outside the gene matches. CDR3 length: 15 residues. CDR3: CASRLTSGNTGELFF. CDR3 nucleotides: TGTGCCAGCAGGTTAACTAGCGGTAACACCGGGGAGCTGTTTTTT.

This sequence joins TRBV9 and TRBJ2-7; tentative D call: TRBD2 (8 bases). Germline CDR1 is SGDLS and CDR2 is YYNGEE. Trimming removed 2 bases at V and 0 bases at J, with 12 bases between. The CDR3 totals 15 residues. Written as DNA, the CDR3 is TGTGCCAGCAGCGTCGGGGGGGACAGCTCCTACGAGCAGTACTTC. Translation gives CASSVGGDSSYEQYF.

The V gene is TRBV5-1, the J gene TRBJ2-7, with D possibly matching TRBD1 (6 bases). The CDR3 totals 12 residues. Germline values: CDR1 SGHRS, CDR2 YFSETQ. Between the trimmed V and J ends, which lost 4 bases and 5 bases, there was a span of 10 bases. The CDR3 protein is CASSVGANEQYF. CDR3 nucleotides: TGCGCCAGCAGCGTGGGGGCGAACGAGCAGTACTTC.

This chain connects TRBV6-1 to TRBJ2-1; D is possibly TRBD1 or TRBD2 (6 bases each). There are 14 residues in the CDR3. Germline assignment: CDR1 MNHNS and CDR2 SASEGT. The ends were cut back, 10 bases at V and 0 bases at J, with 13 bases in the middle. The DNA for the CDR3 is TGTGCCACCGGAGGGGGGTCCTCCTACAATGAGCAGTTCTTC. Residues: CATGGGSSYNEQFF.

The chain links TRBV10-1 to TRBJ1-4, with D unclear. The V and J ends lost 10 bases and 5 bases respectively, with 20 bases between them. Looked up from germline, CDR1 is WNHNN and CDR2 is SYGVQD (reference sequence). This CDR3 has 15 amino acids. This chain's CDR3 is CANTRLMGLNEKLFF. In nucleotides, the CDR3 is TGCGCCAACACCCGCCTCATGGGCTTGAATGAAAAACTGTTTTTT.

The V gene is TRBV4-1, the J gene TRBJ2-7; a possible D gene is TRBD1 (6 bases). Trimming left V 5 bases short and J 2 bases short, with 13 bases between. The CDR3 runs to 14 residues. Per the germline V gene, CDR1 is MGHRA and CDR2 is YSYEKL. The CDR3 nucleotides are TGCGCCAGCAGCTATGCAGGGGATGCCTACGAGCAGTACTTC. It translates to CASSYAGDAYEQYF.

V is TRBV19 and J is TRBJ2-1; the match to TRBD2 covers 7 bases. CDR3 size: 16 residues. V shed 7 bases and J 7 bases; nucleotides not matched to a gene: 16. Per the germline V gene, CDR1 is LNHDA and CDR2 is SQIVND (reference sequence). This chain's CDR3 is CASTTSAGEFLNEQFF. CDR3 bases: TGTGCCAGTACAACCTCGGCGGGAGAATTTTTAAATGAGCAGTTCTTC. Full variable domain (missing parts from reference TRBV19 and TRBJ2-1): DGGITQSPKYLFRKEGQNVTLSCEQNLNHDAMYWYRQDPGQGLRLIYYSQIVNDFQKGDIAEGYSVSREKKESFPLTVTSAQKNPTAFYLCASTTSAGEFLNEQFFGPGTRLTVL.

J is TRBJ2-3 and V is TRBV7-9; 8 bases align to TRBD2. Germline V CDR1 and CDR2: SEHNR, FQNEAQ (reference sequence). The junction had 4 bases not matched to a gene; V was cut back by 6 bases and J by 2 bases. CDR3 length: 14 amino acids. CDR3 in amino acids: CASRASGYTDTQYF. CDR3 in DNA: TGTGCCAGCAGAGCTAGCGGGTACACAGATACGCAGTATTTT.

CDR3 loop: CASSLGGNTGELFF. The CDR3 DNA sequence: TGTGCCAGCAGCCTAGGGGGGAACACCGGGGAGCTGTTTTTT. This chain connects TRBV7-3 to TRBJ2-2; D perhaps matches TRBD1 (6 bases). This CDR3 is 14 amino acids long. V was clipped by 5 bases and J by 1 base, with 8 bases between them. Looked up from germline, CDR1 is SGHTA and CDR2 is FQGTGA.

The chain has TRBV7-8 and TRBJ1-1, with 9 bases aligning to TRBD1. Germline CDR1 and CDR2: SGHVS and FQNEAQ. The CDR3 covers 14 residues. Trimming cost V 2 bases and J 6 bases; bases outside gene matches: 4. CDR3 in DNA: TGTGCCAGCAGCTTAAACAGGGGGCGGGCTGAAGCTTTCTTT. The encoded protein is CASSLNRGRAEAFF. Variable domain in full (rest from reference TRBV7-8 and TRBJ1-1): GAGVSQSPRYKVAKRGQDVALRCDPISGHVSLFWYQQALGQGPEFLTYFQNEAQLDKSGLPSDRFFAERPEGSVSTLKIQRTQQEDSAVYLCASSLNRGRAEAFFGQGTRLTVV.

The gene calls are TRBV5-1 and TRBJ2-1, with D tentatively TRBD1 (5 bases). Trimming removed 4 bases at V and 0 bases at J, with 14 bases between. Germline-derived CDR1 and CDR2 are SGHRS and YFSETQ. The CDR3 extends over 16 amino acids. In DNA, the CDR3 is TGCGCCAGCAGCCCCCCCCAGGGATCCTCCTACAATGAGCAGTTCTTC. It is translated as CASSPPQGSSYNEQFF.

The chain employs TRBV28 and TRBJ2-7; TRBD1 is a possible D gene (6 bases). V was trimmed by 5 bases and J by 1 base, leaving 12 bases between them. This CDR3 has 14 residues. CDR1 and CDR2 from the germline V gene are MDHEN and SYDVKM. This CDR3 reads CASSRTQGSYEQYF. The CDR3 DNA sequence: TGTGCCAGCAGTCGAACACAGGGATCCTACGAGCAGTACTTC.

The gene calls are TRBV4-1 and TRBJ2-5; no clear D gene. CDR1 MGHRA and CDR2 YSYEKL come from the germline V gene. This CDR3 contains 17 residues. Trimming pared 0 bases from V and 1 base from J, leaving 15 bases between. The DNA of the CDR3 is TGCGCCAGCAGCCAAGATCTATACGGTGAGACCCAAGAGACCCAGTACTTC. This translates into CASSQDLYGETQETQYF.

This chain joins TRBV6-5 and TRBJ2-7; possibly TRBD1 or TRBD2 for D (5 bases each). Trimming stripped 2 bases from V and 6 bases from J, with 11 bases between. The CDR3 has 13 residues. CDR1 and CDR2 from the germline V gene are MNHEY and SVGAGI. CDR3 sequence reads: CASSYGGAGEQYF. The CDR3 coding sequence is TGTGCCAGCAGTTACGGGGGTGCGGGCGAGCAGTACTTC.

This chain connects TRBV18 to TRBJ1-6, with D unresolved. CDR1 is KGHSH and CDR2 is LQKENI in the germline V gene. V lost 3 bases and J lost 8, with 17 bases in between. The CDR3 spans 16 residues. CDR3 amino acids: CASSPESSRVDSPLHF. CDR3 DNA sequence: TGTGCCAGCTCACCCGAAAGCTCCCGAGTGGATTCACCCCTCCACTTT.

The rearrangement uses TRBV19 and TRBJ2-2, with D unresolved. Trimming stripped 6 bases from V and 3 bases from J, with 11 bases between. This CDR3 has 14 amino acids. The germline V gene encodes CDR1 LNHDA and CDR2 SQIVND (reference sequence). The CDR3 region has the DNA TGTGCCAGTAGGACACAAGGGTACACCGGGGAGCTGTTTTTT. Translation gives CASRTQGYTGELFF.

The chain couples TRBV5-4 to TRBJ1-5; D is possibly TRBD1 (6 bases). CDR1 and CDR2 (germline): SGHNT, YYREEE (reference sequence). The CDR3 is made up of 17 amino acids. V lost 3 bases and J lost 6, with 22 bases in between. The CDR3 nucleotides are TGTGCCAGCAGCTCACCGCTTGTGAGGGGGGCCCCTCAGCCCCAGCATTTT. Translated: CASSSPLVRGAPQPQHF.

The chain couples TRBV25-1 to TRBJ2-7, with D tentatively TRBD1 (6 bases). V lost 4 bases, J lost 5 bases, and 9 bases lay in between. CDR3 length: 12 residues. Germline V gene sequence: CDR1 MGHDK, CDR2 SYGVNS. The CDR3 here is CASSAGAHEQYF. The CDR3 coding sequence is TGTGCCAGCAGTGCAGGGGCCCACGAGCAGTACTTC.